This T cell receptor beta chain was documented in a study of T-cell reconstitution after alpha-beta-depleted transplantation in children (dated by TCRdb to about 2016). Study-wide context: T-cell immune reconstitution after TCRalphabeta/CD19-depleted allogeneic hematopoietic cell transplantation in children was quantitatively tracked in the study by means of TCR repertoire profiling. General findings and caveats noted by the study authors: Apparently early alphabetaT-cell count recovery about two months after transplant reportedly relied on only several hundred rapidly expanded clones derived from non-depleted graft cells. The frequencies of hyperexpanded clones fell over the following months, and after one year, T-cell counts and TCRbeta diversity were mostly attributed to newly produced T cells. In some patients, high TCRbeta diversity at day 60 was attributed to recipient T cells and intrathymic progenitors that had survived conditioning.

Notes on this clonotype: Its antigen has not been determined. No much larger clone exists at a distance of one base, and base qualities are not known.

The meaning of the sample's treatment or condition label: allogeneic hematopoietic cell transplantation with graft depleted of TCRalphabeta T cells and CD19 B cells. The transplant recipients were children given TCRalphabeta/CD19-depleted allogeneic hematopoietic cell grafts. Receptor libraries were prepared by PCR. Sequencer: Illumina HiSeq 2500. To normalize quantification of the TCRbeta repertoire, the TCR libraries were built with molecular barcoding that relied on unique molecular identifiers. TCRdb trimmed public reads at Q25 via fastp, called clones via MiXCR and kept in-frame beta chains. Rows with a matching CDR3 protein are joined into one entry that keeps the most common DNA and genes. A total of fewer than 700,000 distinct CDR3 sequences appear in this sample, roughly 13% of them only once. 2.2% of the sample is in the top ten clones. The sequence was obtained from a male patient aged 10 to 17 who had a stem cell transplant for acute myeloid leukemia, so the T cells may come from the graft donor. This specimen consisted of PBMCs, mostly from graft donor cells, obtained 360 days after TCRalphabeta/CD19-depleted stem cell transplant.

The CDR3 protein is CASGDSGGNYGYTF. The DNA is as follows: TGTGCCAGCGGTGACAGCGGTGGGAACTATGGCTACACCTTC. The rearranged segments are TRBV12-3 or TRBV12-4 and TRBJ1-2; the D gene is perhaps TRBD1, on 5 matching bases. Relative to germline, V is 8 bases shorter and J is 2 bases shorter, with 15 bases between their ends. The CDR3 measures 14 amino acids from cysteine to phenylalanine. Just CDR3 DNA is preserved here, 42 bases in frame from base 1.